This T cell receptor (beta chain) was found in a study of cytomegalovirus exposure and HLA in healthy donors. Notes on the study in general: In a later analysis, TCR beta V- and J-gene trimming was associated with a missense DCLRE1C variant. More clonal expansion characterized HLA-associated TCR beta chains than equally common others in a later analysis.

Notes on this clone: Its antigen remains unknown.

The CDR3 is 15 residues long. The V gene end was trimmed by 0 bases and the J gene end by 10 bases; junction bases not matched to a gene: 7. CDR1 and CDR2 (germline): SGHRS, YFSETQ. With 60 Vbeta and 13 Jbeta primers, the PCR was carried out. Here immunoSEQ multiplex PCR was the method, and the copy in TCRdb shows in-frame clones only, minus some. The sample lists 40,000 or so clones, about three quarters occurring once. The sequence was obtained from a woman in her 30s in good health and CMV-seronegative. The sample comprised PBMCs. The V and J genes are TRBV5-1 and TRBJ1-6; 7 positions match TRBD1. The CDR3 nucleotides read TGCGCCAGCAGCTTGGCCGACAGGGAATTCTCACCCCTCCACTTT. Translation: CASSLADREFSPLHF.